These 2 T cell receptor beta chains were sequenced from one sample in a study of cytomegalovirus exposure and HLA in healthy donors. 13 Jbeta primers and 60 Vbeta primers were used for the PCR. Profiled with immunoSEQ multiplex PCR; TCRdb holds only in-frame clones, not every one. The sample has more than 100,000 clones, 75% to 85% seen once. Sequencing was done on a sample of PBMCs. Receptor source: a woman aged 45-65 years in good health and CMV-seropositive.

J is TRBJ2-1 and V is TRBV5-1; TRBD1 matches at 10 bases. This CDR3 has 15 amino acids. Germline V gene data show CDR1 as SGHRS and CDR2 as YFSETQ. V dropped 4 bases and J dropped 3; count of bases not matched to a gene: 4. The CDR3 region is CASSPDRGFYNEQFF. The CDR3 nucleotides are TGCGCCAGCAGCCCGGACAGGGGGTTCTACAATGAGCAGTTCTTC.

The V gene is TRBV10-1, the J gene TRBJ2-5; TRBD2 agrees at 11 bases. J gave up 2 bases and V 3 bases, and 17 bases lay outside the gene matches. In germline, CDR1 is WNHNN, CDR2 SYGVQD (reference sequence). The CDR3 loop spans 20 amino acids. The CDR3 reads CASSEYTSGRLRVWQETQYF. CDR3 sequence (DNA): TGCGCCAGCAGTGAATACACTAGCGGGAGACTGAGGGTGTGGCAAGAGACCCAGTACTTC.